The T cell receptor beta chain described here comes from a study of T cell repertoires and leukemia-associated antigens. Across the study: Each sample gave roughly 3 to 5.5 million effective reads.

MiXCR, run by TCRdb on the 5' RACE reads, gives a single entry per CDR3 protein. The table shows roughly 12,000 distinct CDR3 sequences, with 35% to 45% occurring only once. Before use, CD3+ T cells rested overnight in serum-free medium. Germline CDR1 is SGHRS and CDR2 is YFSETQ. The CDR3 sequence is 13 residues long. With respect to this clonotype: Its antigen remains unknown. This may be a read error, as it is one base from a much larger clone.

This receptor was identified in a female donor in good health. Material: CD3+ T cells sorted from blood and cultured. The gene calls are TRBV5-1 and TRBJ1-1; perhaps TRBD1 as D (5 bases). The CDR3 DNA is TGCGCCAGCAGCCGGAAGCCGGACACTGAAGCTCTCTTT. Encoded protein: CASSRKPDTEALF.